These 28 T cell receptor beta chains share one sample of origin, sequenced in a study of a mutant IDH1 vaccine in newly diagnosed glioma (TCRdb year 2021). The protocol used for the library was the immunoSEQ multiplex PCR assay. The table comes from immuneACCESS by way of TCRdb, which keeps in-frame sequences with V and J called. Part of the clones is missing from these tables; in studies checked, under half for an unresolved V gene and the rest for unknown reasons. This sample is represented by about 88,000 clones; roughly 87% of them were singletons. The ten largest clones add up to 5.3% of the sample. The time point label on this specimen signifies: baseline, week 1 (first vaccination visit). The sample's treatment or condition label, in plain terms: pre-vaccination baseline after standard-of-care therapy. The material sequenced was PBMCs, taken from a glioma patient treated with radiotherapy, temozolomide or both. All receptors derive from a man between 35 and 55 years old with glioma. Some clones in this sample may be carry-over from other donors' samples.

This clone was observed once. The genes are TRBV6-5 and TRBJ1-4, with D possibly being TRBD1 (5 bases). The CDR3 has 15 amino acids. V lost 2 bases and J 4 bases, leaving 11 bases between the germline ends. The V gene's germline CDR1 is MNHEY and CDR2 SVGAGI. The CDR3 DNA follows: TGTGCCAGCAGTTACGACAGTGGGATTAATGAAAAACTGTTTTTT. Translation: CASSYDSGINEKLFF.

This clone showed up just a few times. The genes are TRBV19 and TRBJ1-2; D uncertain. The CDR3 is 12 amino acids. The V gene lost 7 bases and the J gene lost 3 bases, with 9 bases spanning the gap. From germline, CDR1 is LNHDA and CDR2 SQIVND (reference sequence). Here the CDR3 DNA reads TGTGCCAGTAAATACAGCGACTATGGCTACACCTTC. Protein product: CASKYSDYGYTF.

V is TRBV19 and J is TRBJ1-6; a weak D match, TRBD1 (5 bases). This CDR3 has 17 residues. The germline V and J ends were trimmed by 5 bases and 7 bases, with 21 bases remaining between them. CDR1 and CDR2 from the germline V gene are LNHDA and SQIVND (reference sequence). CDR3 DNA sequence: TGTGCCAGTAGTCCCCCCCCGGGACCCGGGGACAATTCACCCCTCCACTTT. Translation gives CASSPPPGPGDNSPLHF.

The J gene is TRBJ2-7, the V gene TRBV6-5; D is ambiguous. The CDR3 sequence is 13 residues long. Between the trimmed V and J ends, which lost 5 bases and 2 bases, there was a span of 10 bases. Germline lookup yields CDR1 MNHEY and CDR2 SVGAGI. The CDR3, as DNA: TGTGCCAGCAGTCCTCGGACGGCCTACGAGCAGTACTTC. It encodes CASSPRTAYEQYF.

V and J are TRBV30 and TRBJ1-2; possible D gene TRBD1, 6 bases. This CDR3 region has 15 residues. V was clipped by 0 bases and J by 1 base, with 12 bases between them. Germline CDR1 and CDR2: GTSNPN and SVGIG (reference sequence). CDR3 in DNA: TGTGCCTGGAGTGTACAGCAGGGGCTTAACTATGGCTACACCTTC. Translated, it gives CAWSVQQGLNYGYTF. The entire variable domain, with the rest obtained from reference TRBV30 and TRBJ1-2, is as follows: SQTIHQWPATLVQPVGSPLSLECTVEGTSNPNLYWYRQAAGRGLQLLFYSVGIGQISSEVPQNLSASRPQDRQFILSSKKLLLSDSGFYLCAWSVQQGLNYGYTFGSGTRLTVV.

With respect to this clone: One end of the junction is discordant with germline, which a read error may explain. The chain combines TRBV7-9 with TRBJ2-4; D not resolved. The CDR3 is 9 amino acids. Germline CDR1 is SEHNR and CDR2 is FQNEAQ (reference sequence). The CDR3 is CASSPRWLF. CDR3 coding DNA: TGTGCCAGCAGCCCACGGTGGCTCTTC.

The CDR3 sequence is CASSPGGGPEAFF. CDR3 bases: TGTGCCAGTAGTCCGGGAGGGGGTCCTGAAGCTTTCTTT. The chain is built from TRBV19 and TRBJ1-1; possible D gene TRBD1, 6 bases. The ends were cut back, 5 bases at V and 6 bases at J, with 13 bases in the middle. The CDR3 totals 13 residues. Per germline, CDR1 LNHDA and CDR2 SQIVND (reference sequence).

The chain joins TRBV6-5 to TRBJ1-1; no clear D. The ends were cut back, 5 bases at V and 1 base at J, with 11 bases in the middle. CDR1 MNHEY and CDR2 SVGAGI come from the germline V gene. This CDR3 is built from 14 residues. The CDR3 spells CASSHRDRNTEAFF. The CDR3 DNA reads TGTGCCAGCAGTCACAGAGACCGGAACACTGAAGCTTTCTTT.

J is TRBJ1-1 and V is TRBV4-1, with 7 nucleotides matching TRBD1. CDR1 and CDR2 from the germline V gene are MGHRA and YSYEKL. This CDR3 is 15 amino acids long. Trimming cost V 6 bases and J 3 bases; bases outside gene matches: 10. CDR3 loop: CASSRQGGGDTEAFF. CDR3 bases: TGCGCCAGCAGTCGACAGGGCGGAGGGGACACTGAAGCTTTCTTT.

This clone was seen a few times. V usage is TRBV7-8 and J usage is TRBJ2-2; D might be TRBD1 or TRBD2, each matching 6 bases. The CDR3 runs 17 residues. V was pared by 8 bases and J by 2 bases, with 21 bases between. Per germline, CDR1 SGHVS and CDR2 FQNEAQ. DNA for the CDR3: TGTGCCAGCGGGGGCCATGGGCTAGCGAAAAACACCGGGGAGCTGTTTTTT. It encodes CASGGHGLAKNTGELFF.

The chain couples TRBV13 to TRBJ1-2; 7 bases map to TRBD1. CDR1 PRHDT and CDR2 FYEKMQ come from the germline V gene (reference sequence). This CDR3 is 17 amino acids long. V lost 0 bases to trimming and J lost 0 bases; unmatched junction nucleotides: 7. This CDR3 is CASSLGRLGTANYGYTF. The CDR3 DNA sequence: TGTGCCAGCAGCTTAGGCCGTCTGGGGACAGCTAACTATGGCTACACCTTC.

The chain couples TRBV18 to TRBJ1-3, with unresolved D. The CDR3 has 15 amino acids. Germline V gene data show CDR1 as KGHSH and CDR2 as LQKENI. Trimming cost V 0 bases and J 0 bases, with 6 bases left between them. The CDR3 sequence is CASSPPVYSGNTIYF. The CDR3, as DNA: TGTGCCAGCTCACCACCGGTTTACTCTGGAAACACCATATATTTT.

The V call is TRBV4-1, the J call TRBJ1-1; 9 bases align to TRBD1. Germline lookup yields CDR1 MGHRA and CDR2 YSYEKL. This CDR3 contains 16 residues. Trimming cost V 4 bases and J 3 bases; bases outside gene matches: 9. CDR3 region: CASSPSLGQGYTEAFF. CDR3 DNA sequence: TGCGCCAGCAGCCCGAGCCTGGGACAGGGTTACACTGAAGCTTTCTTT.

This chain uses TRBV30 with TRBJ1-1, with 9 nucleotides matching TRBD1. The CDR3 runs to 14 residues. From germline, CDR1 is GTSNPN and CDR2 SVGIG (reference sequence). Trimming cost V 2 bases and J 5 bases; bases outside gene matches: 6. The CDR3 nucleotides are TGTGCCTGGAGTCACAGGGGGCGCCGAACTGAAGCTTTCTTT. It codes for CAWSHRGRRTEAFF.

This clone was seen a few times. The CDR3: CASRRTGEPYEQYF. CDR3 DNA sequence: TGTGCCAGCAGAAGGACAGGGGAGCCCTACGAGCAGTACTTC. V is TRBV2 and J is TRBJ2-7; 9 positions match TRBD1. Trimming at V came to 6 bases and at J to 2 bases, leaving 5 bases not matched to a gene. The CDR3 sequence is 14 residues long. Germline-derived CDR1 and CDR2 are SNHLY and FYNNEI.

The chain combines TRBV20-1 with TRBJ2-7, with unresolved D. The germline gives CDR1 DFQATT, CDR2 SNEGSKA (reference sequence). CDR3 length equals 11 residues. The V gene lost 2 bases and the J gene lost 6 bases, with 8 bases spanning the gap. The CDR3: CSARSPREQYF. As DNA, the CDR3 is TGCAGTGCTAGATCCCCCCGCGAGCAGTACTTC.

Worth noting for this clone: Different DNA sequences within this sample yield the same CDR3. The rearrangement links TRBV6-5 to TRBJ1-2; 10 bases fit TRBD1. CDR3 length: 12 residues. Germline-derived CDR1 and CDR2 are MNHEY and SVGAGI. The V and J ends lost 5 bases and 7 bases, in that order; junction bases with no gene match: 1. CDR3 region: CASSRDRGGYTF. The CDR3, as DNA: TGTGCCAGCAGTCGGGACAGGGGTGGCTACACCTTC.

The chain uses TRBV18 and TRBJ1-2, with 7 nucleotides matching TRBD1. The CDR3 extends over 14 amino acids. Germline values: CDR1 KGHSH, CDR2 LQKENI. Losses at the gene ends were 6 bases for V and 8 bases for J; bases not matched to a gene: 12. The chain's CDR3 is CASSTGQDFMGYTF. DNA for the CDR3: TGTGCCAGCTCCACTGGACAGGACTTTATGGGCTACACCTTC.

The chain is built from TRBV4-2 and TRBJ2-2; possibly TRBD2 for D (6 bases). The CDR3 is 17 amino acids. From germline, CDR1 is LGHNA and CDR2 YNFKEQ. The V end lost 0 bases, the J end lost 3 bases, and 14 bases lay between the germline ends. CDR3 amino acids: CASSQDQGRGDTGELFF. CDR3 in DNA: TGTGCCAGCAGCCAAGATCAGGGCCGCGGGGACACCGGGGAGCTGTTTTTT.

The chain is built from TRBV4-1 and TRBJ2-7, with D uncertain. The V and J ends lost 4 bases and 3 bases respectively, with 10 bases between them. CDR3 length: 13 amino acids. The germline CDR1 and CDR2 sequences are MGHRA and YSYEKL. The CDR3 nucleotides are TGCGCCAGCAGCCCCGCCGACGGCTACGAGCAGTACTTC. This encodes CASSPADGYEQYF.

This chain joins TRBV7-9 and TRBJ2-7, with D tentatively TRBD1 (6 bases). The CDR3 extends over 15 amino acids. The V and J ends lost 7 bases and 3 bases respectively, with 19 bases between them. Per the germline V gene, CDR1 is SEHNR and CDR2 is FQNEAQ (reference sequence). CDR3 loop: CASTLDRPRNYEQYF. The DNA of the CDR3 is TGTGCCAGCACCCTAGACAGGCCGAGGAACTACGAGCAGTACTTC.

This clone was seen only once. This chain uses TRBV15 with TRBJ1-3; D is ambiguous. Germline CDR1 is LNHNV and CDR2 is YYDKDF (reference sequence). CDR3 length: 15 amino acids. Trimming took 0 bases from V and 0 from J, leaving 6 bases between them. CDR3 nucleotide sequence: TGTGCCACCAGCAGAGAATTATTCTCTGGAAACACCATATATTTT. Amino acids: CATSRELFSGNTIYF.

The chain links TRBV2 to TRBJ1-6; D not resolved. V gave up 6 bases and J gave up 0 bases, with 9 bases separating them. Germline V gene sequence: CDR1 SNHLY, CDR2 FYNNEI. There are 15 residues in the CDR3. The DNA of the CDR3 is TGTGCCAGCAGGAAGGGAAGCTCCTATAATTCACCCCTCCACTTT. Translated: CASRKGSSYNSPLHF.

As to this clone: At one end, the junction sequence differs from germline, possibly due to a read error. The chain joins TRBV30 to TRBJ1-1; the D gene is possibly TRBD1 (5 bases). In germline, CDR1 is GTSNPN, CDR2 SVGIG (reference sequence). The CDR3 is 13 residues long. As DNA, the CDR3 is TGTGCCTGGAGTGAGGGGACCGACACTGAAGCCTTCTTT. Translated: CAWSEGTDTEAFF.

The chain joins TRBV6-5 to TRBJ1-4, with TRBD1 matching 8 bases. CDR1 and CDR2 from the germline V gene are MNHEY and SVGAGI. With 6 bases clipped from V and 8 bases from J, the junction kept 11 bases outside the gene matches. There are 15 residues in the CDR3. The CDR3, as DNA: TGTGCCAGCAGGTATCGTCAGGGGGCAGGCGAAAAACTGTTTTTT. Translating it yields CASRYRQGAGEKLFF.

This chain joins TRBV30 and TRBJ1-5, with 8 nucleotides matching TRBD1. CDR1 and CDR2 (germline): GTSNPN, SVGIG (reference sequence). CDR3 size: 15 residues. J lost 4 bases, V lost 1 base, and 6 bases had no gene match. The CDR3 region is CAWSEIQGGNQPQHF. The CDR3 DNA follows: TGTGCCTGGAGTGAAATACAGGGGGGGAATCAGCCCCAGCATTTT.

V gene TRBV29-1 combines with J gene TRBJ2-3; D not resolved. Germline V gives CDR1 SQVTM, CDR2 ANQGSEA. The V and J ends lost 7 bases and 0 bases respectively, with 8 bases between them. This CDR3 is 12 amino acids long. CDR3 in amino acids: CSATESTDTQYF. The CDR3 DNA sequence: TGCAGCGCAACAGAGAGCACAGATACGCAGTATTTT.

The rearrangement joins TRBV19 to TRBJ2-3; D may be TRBD1 (6 bases). The germline V and J ends were trimmed by 1 base and 1 base, with 6 bases remaining between them. Looked up from germline, CDR1 is LNHDA and CDR2 is SQIVND (reference sequence). This CDR3 has 14 residues. CDR3 sequence: CASSIGTGTDTQYF. CDR3 in DNA: TGTGCCAGTAGTATAGGGACAGGCACAGATACGCAGTATTTT.